This T cell receptor (beta chain) was captured by sequencing in a study of OX40 agonist ivuxolimab in advanced cancers. Study outcomes and limitations: Expanded clones were, on average, more numerous in CD8+ T cells than in CD4+.

Libraries were prepared by immunoSEQ multiplex PCR; TCRdb keeps only in-frame clonotypes and omits some of them. The sample gives 55,000 or so clones, 88% of which show up once; more than 6.5% is in the top ten. To note about this clone: Its antigen is not identified.

Germline CDR1 is MDHEN and CDR2 is SYDVKM. The CDR3 totals 13 residues. V lost 4 bases to trimming and J lost 2 bases; unmatched junction nucleotides: 2. Material: CD4+ or CD8+ T cells sorted from blood, obtained in a trial of the OX40 agonist ivuxolimab. The receptor's source is an adult with an advanced solid tumor such as melanoma, head and neck, liver or kidney cancer. V and J are TRBV28 and TRBJ2-7, with 7 bases fitting TRBD1. CDR3 sequence reads: CASSSGQPYEQYF. The DNA of the CDR3 is TGTGCCAGCAGTTCGGGACAGCCCTACGAGCAGTACTTC.